The T cell receptor beta chain under discussion was sequenced for a study of T-cell reconstitution after alpha-beta-depleted transplantation in children. This clonotype was observed a single time. The antigen remains unidentified. Study-wide points: Most T-cell counts and diversity one year after the transplant came from T cells that were newly produced. About two months after transplant, alpha-beta T cells reportedly came from several hundred expanded graft clones.

Preparing the TCRbeta library involved the use of unique molecular identifiers. MiXCR was run by TCRdb on the PCR reads, yielding one entry per CDR3 protein. The sample lists about a million distinct CDR3 sequences; about 29% were seen once. The CDR3 is 16 amino acids. The germline V gene has CDR1 KGHDR and CDR2 SFDVKD. Unmatched junction bases numbered 2, after V lost 1 base and J lost 3 bases. The receptor's source is a boy under two years old who had a stem cell transplant for SCID, so the T cells may come from the graft donor. The input for sequencing was PBMCs, mostly from graft donor cells, taken 360 days after TCRalphabeta/CD19-depleted stem cell transplant. The chain uses TRBV24-1 and TRBJ2-3; 11 bases fit TRBD2. The CDR3 nucleotides are TGTGCCACCAGTGATTTCCCTAGCGGGGGGACAGATACGCAGTATTTT. Its translation: CATSDFPSGGTDTQYF.